Each of the 3 T cell receptor beta chains below was sequenced from the same sample in a study of cytomegalovirus exposure and HLA in healthy donors. The PCR made use of 60 Vbeta and 13 Jbeta primers. The repertoire was sequenced with immunoSEQ multiplex PCR; TCRdb's copy has only in-frame clones and lacks some. The table lists about 150,000 clones, roughly 75% of them singletons. The material sequenced was PBMCs. These receptors all come from a man younger than 30 in good health and CMV-seronegative.

This chain joins TRBV7-2 and TRBJ2-7; 8 bases match TRBD1. Trimming took 6 bases from V and 0 from J; bases not matched to a gene: 4. CDR1 and CDR2 from the germline V gene are SGHTA and FQGNSA. This CDR3 contains 14 residues. The CDR3: CASRRTGSSYEQYF. Written as DNA, the CDR3 is TGTGCCAGCAGACGGACAGGGAGCTCCTACGAGCAGTACTTC.

V usage is TRBV6-5 and J usage is TRBJ2-7; 8 bases match TRBD1. After removal of 2 bases from V and 3 bases from J, the junction contained 6 bases not matched to a gene. This CDR3 comprises 15 residues. Germline CDR1 and CDR2: MNHEY and SVGAGI. This CDR3 is CASSYRTGQGYEQYF. CDR3 nucleotide sequence: TGTGCCAGCAGTTACCGTACAGGACAGGGCTACGAGCAGTACTTC.

The chain uses TRBV7-9 and TRBJ2-7; 12 nucleotides agree with TRBD2. The germline V gene has CDR1 SEHNR and CDR2 FQNEAQ (reference sequence). Trimming cost V 5 bases and J 6 bases; bases outside gene matches: 11. The CDR3 is 16 amino acids. The CDR3 protein is CASSPDRTSGTGEQYF. CDR3 sequence (DNA): TGTGCCAGCAGCCCAGACCGGACTAGCGGGACGGGCGAGCAGTACTTC.